A selection of T cell receptor beta chains follows, all from one sample in a study of radiotherapy plus CTLA-4 blockade in lung cancer. TCRdb keeps only in-frame clones here, not all; method: immunoSEQ multiplex PCR. The sample records approximately 90,000 clones, roughly 80% being singletons. The material was peripheral blood, obtained from a patient treated with radiotherapy plus ipilimumab. The origin of the receptors is a human donor with non-small cell lung cancer who had stable disease on radiotherapy plus ipilimumab. The CDR3 runs from the conserved cysteine through the conserved F or W. Fields, in order: D gene, V gene, CDR3 length, J gene, clone size, CDR3 DNA, CDR3 protein. D genes are given only for firm matches. Clone size is stated in some rows and not others, as once, few, many or a class when expanded.

d_call: .
v_call: TRBV7-2
cdr3_length: 17
j_call: TRBJ2-1
clone_size: .
cdr3_nt: TGTGCCAGCAGCTTAGGCGTGGTTGGGGGAGCACGCGATGAGCAGTTCTTC
cdr3_aa: CASSLGVVGGARDEQFF

d_call: .
v_call: TRBV18
cdr3_length: 17
j_call: TRBJ1-3
clone_size: few
cdr3_nt: TGTGCCAGCTCACCACCGGTGGGACCGAGCTCTGGAAACACCATATATTTT
cdr3_aa: CASSPPVGPSSGNTIYF

d_call: TRBD2
v_call: TRBV2
cdr3_length: 14
j_call: TRBJ2-3
clone_size: .
cdr3_nt: TGTGCCAGCTCAAGCGGGGGGAGCACAGATACGCAGTATTTT
cdr3_aa: CASSSGGSTDTQYF

d_call: .
v_call: TRBV5-1
cdr3_length: 14
j_call: TRBJ2-7
clone_size: .
cdr3_nt: TGCGCCAGCAGAGTGGATACAAGCTCCTACGAGCAGTACTTC
cdr3_aa: CASRVDTSSYEQYF

d_call: TRBD2
v_call: TRBV5-5
cdr3_length: 14
j_call: TRBJ2-7
clone_size: .
cdr3_nt: TGTGCCAGCAGCTTGGCCGGGGGGATCTACGAGCAGTACTTC
cdr3_aa: CASSLAGGIYEQYF

d_call: .
v_call: TRBV7-8
cdr3_length: 13
j_call: TRBJ1-4
clone_size: .
cdr3_nt: TGTGCCAGCGCGGGAACCCGTAATGAAAAACTGTTTTTT
cdr3_aa: CASAGTRNEKLFF

d_call: .
v_call: TRBV6-5
cdr3_length: 11
j_call: TRBJ2-7
clone_size: .
cdr3_nt: TGTGCCAGCAGAACTCCGGCGGAGCAGTACTTC
cdr3_aa: CASRTPAEQYF

d_call: .
v_call: TRBV6-6
cdr3_length: 15
j_call: TRBJ2-7
clone_size: .
cdr3_nt: TGTGCCAGCAGTTACTCGGGGGTTAGCCCCTACGAGCAGTACTTC
cdr3_aa: CASSYSGVSPYEQYF

d_call: .
v_call: TRBV5-6
cdr3_length: 14
j_call: TRBJ2-3
clone_size: .
cdr3_nt: TGTGCCAGCAGCTTGGACGGTAGCACAGATACGCAGTATTTT
cdr3_aa: CASSLDGSTDTQYF

d_call: .
v_call: TRBV5-4
cdr3_length: 14
j_call: TRBJ2-2
clone_size: .
cdr3_nt: TGTGCCAGCAGCTTGGGACTAGAGGCCGGGGAGCTGTTTTTT
cdr3_aa: CASSLGLEAGELFF

d_call: .
v_call: TRBV28
cdr3_length: 16
j_call: TRBJ2-5
clone_size: .
cdr3_nt: TGTGCCAGCAGCCCTCGGGGTCGGGGGGCCCAAGAGACCCAGTACTTC
cdr3_aa: CASSPRGRGAQETQYF

d_call: .
v_call: TRBV9
cdr3_length: 15
j_call: TRBJ2-7
clone_size: .
cdr3_nt: TGTGCCAGCAGCGTCACACAGGGTTTGGCTTCCGAGCAGTACTTC
cdr3_aa: CASSVTQGLASEQYF

d_call: .
v_call: TRBV7-6
cdr3_length: 13
j_call: TRBJ1-2
clone_size: .
cdr3_nt: TGTGCCAGCAGCCCGGAGGATAACTATGGCTACACCTTC
cdr3_aa: CASSPEDNYGYTF

d_call: .
v_call: TRBV11-2
cdr3_length: 16
j_call: TRBJ2-3
clone_size: .
cdr3_nt: TGTGCCAGCAGCCTAATGTGGGCGGTCCGCACAGATACGCAGTATTTT
cdr3_aa: CASSLMWAVRTDTQYF

d_call: .
v_call: TRBV19
cdr3_length: 14
j_call: TRBJ1-1
clone_size: .
cdr3_nt: TGTGCCAGTAGTATAGGGACACCCGGGACTGAAGCTTTCTTT
cdr3_aa: CASSIGTPGTEAFF

d_call: .
v_call: TRBV9
cdr3_length: 11
j_call: TRBJ2-7
clone_size: .
cdr3_nt: TGTGCCAGCAGCAAGAACGGCGAGCAGTACTTC
cdr3_aa: CASSKNGEQYF

d_call: TRBD1
v_call: TRBV6-1
cdr3_length: 13
j_call: TRBJ2-7
clone_size: .
cdr3_nt: TGTGCCACAAAGGGACAGGGGAAAGGCGAGCAGTACTTC
cdr3_aa: CATKGQGKGEQYF

d_call: .
v_call: TRBV6-1
cdr3_length: 13
j_call: TRBJ1-1
clone_size: .
cdr3_nt: TGTGCCAGCAGTGAACCGGGGCGGCCTGAAGCTTTCTTT
cdr3_aa: CASSEPGRPEAFF

d_call: TRBD1
v_call: TRBV30
cdr3_length: 13
j_call: TRBJ1-2
clone_size: .
cdr3_nt: TGTGCCTGGAGTGTCGGGACAGGGTACGGCTACACCTTC
cdr3_aa: CAWSVGTGYGYTF

d_call: .
v_call: TRBV6-4
cdr3_length: 15
j_call: TRBJ2-2
clone_size: .
cdr3_nt: TGTGCCAGCAGTGACGGGGGGACGAACACCGGGGAGCTGTTTTTT
cdr3_aa: CASSDGGTNTGELFF

d_call: .
v_call: TRBV9
cdr3_length: 14
j_call: TRBJ2-1
clone_size: .
cdr3_nt: TGTGCCAGCAGCGTAAAGGCGGCCTACAATGAGCAGTTCTTC
cdr3_aa: CASSVKAAYNEQFF

d_call: .
v_call: TRBV27
cdr3_length: 13
j_call: TRBJ1-1
clone_size: .
cdr3_nt: TGTGCCAGCACCACAGGGCGGGACACTGAAGCTTTCTTT
cdr3_aa: CASTTGRDTEAFF

d_call: .
v_call: TRBV7-6
cdr3_length: 15
j_call: TRBJ2-1
clone_size: .
cdr3_nt: TGTGCCAGCAGCGCCAGGGAAAGGCTACGAAATGAGCAGTTCTTC
cdr3_aa: CASSARERLRNEQFF

d_call: TRBD1
v_call: TRBV11-2
cdr3_length: 17
j_call: TRBJ1-6
clone_size: once
cdr3_nt: TGTGCCAGCAGCCATTTTGGAGGGACAGGGACGAGCTCACCCCTCCACTTT
cdr3_aa: CASSHFGGTGTSSPLHF

d_call: TRBD2
v_call: TRBV7-2
cdr3_length: 13
j_call: TRBJ2-7
clone_size: few
cdr3_nt: TGTGCCAGCAGCCGGACTAGAGACTACGAGCAGTACTTC
cdr3_aa: CASSRTRDYEQYF

d_call: .
v_call: TRBV7-9
cdr3_length: 13
j_call: TRBJ1-6
clone_size: .
cdr3_nt: TGTGCCAGCAGCTTAGATGGGTATTCACCCCTCCACTTT
cdr3_aa: CASSLDGYSPLHF

d_call: TRBD2
v_call: TRBV5-1
cdr3_length: 17
j_call: TRBJ2-3
clone_size: .
cdr3_nt: TGCGCCAGCACCCGGACTAGCGGGGGGGCCACGGCAGATACGCAGTATTTT
cdr3_aa: CASTRTSGGATADTQYF

d_call: TRBD1
v_call: TRBV7-8
cdr3_length: 14
j_call: TRBJ1-2
clone_size: .
cdr3_nt: TGTGCCAGCAGCCAGGACAGGGGGCTGAGTGGCTACACCTTC
cdr3_aa: CASSQDRGLSGYTF

d_call: .
v_call: TRBV2
cdr3_length: 13
j_call: TRBJ2-3
clone_size: .
cdr3_nt: TGTGCCAGCACCCGGGCGGTGCGGGATTCCTCGCGTTTT
cdr3_aa: CASTRAVRDSSRF

d_call: .
v_call: TRBV28
cdr3_length: 14
j_call: TRBJ2-1
clone_size: .
cdr3_nt: TGTGCCAGCAGCCGGGGAGGAGGGCTGAATGAGCAGTTCTTC
cdr3_aa: CASSRGGGLNEQFF

d_call: TRBD1
v_call: TRBV9
cdr3_length: 14
j_call: TRBJ2-7
clone_size: .
cdr3_nt: TGTGCCAGCAGCGTAGGGGGACAGTCCTACGAGCAGTACTTC
cdr3_aa: CASSVGGQSYEQYF